This TCR beta chain appears in the sequencing data of a study of shared clonotypes between healthy human individuals. Bulk PBMC genomic DNA spanned ten immunoSEQ deep plates. Sequencing was performed with immunoSEQ multiplex PCR; in TCRdb, only in-frame clones are kept and a portion is missing. The table includes fewer than 650,000 clones, over 60% detected once. Caucasian adults residing in Nashville, Tennessee made up all the donors. Genomic DNA came from about 92 million PBMCs in unsorted samples. The CDR3 has 16 amino acids. Germline CDR1 is MGHRA and CDR2 is YSYEKL. Trimming left V 1 base short and J 0 bases short, with 10 bases between.

The sequenced sample was PBMCs. The rearrangement uses TRBV4-1 and TRBJ2-1, with TRBD2 as a possible D gene (5 bases). This receptor was obtained from a woman between 40 and 55 years old in good health. Some clones in this sample may be carry-over from other donors' samples. The CDR3 spells CASSQVAQNSYNEQFF. CDR3 DNA: TGCGCCAGCAGCCAAGTAGCGCAAAACTCCTACAATGAGCAGTTCTTC.